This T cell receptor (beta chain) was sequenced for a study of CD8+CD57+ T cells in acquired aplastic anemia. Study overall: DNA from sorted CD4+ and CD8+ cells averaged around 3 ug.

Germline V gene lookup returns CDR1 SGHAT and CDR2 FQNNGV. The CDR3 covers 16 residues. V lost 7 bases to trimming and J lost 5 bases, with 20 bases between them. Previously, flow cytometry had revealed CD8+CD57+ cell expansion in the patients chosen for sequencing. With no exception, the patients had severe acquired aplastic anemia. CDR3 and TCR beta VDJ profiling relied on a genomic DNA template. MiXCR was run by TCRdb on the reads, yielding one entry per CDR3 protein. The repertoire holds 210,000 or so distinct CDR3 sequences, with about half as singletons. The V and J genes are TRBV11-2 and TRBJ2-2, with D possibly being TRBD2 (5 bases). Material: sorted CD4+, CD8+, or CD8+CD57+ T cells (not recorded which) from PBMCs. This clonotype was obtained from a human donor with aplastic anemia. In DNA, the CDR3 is TGTGCCAGCACCTCGGGGTACGAGCAGAGTACCGGGGAGCTGTTTTTT. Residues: CASTSGYEQSTGELFF.